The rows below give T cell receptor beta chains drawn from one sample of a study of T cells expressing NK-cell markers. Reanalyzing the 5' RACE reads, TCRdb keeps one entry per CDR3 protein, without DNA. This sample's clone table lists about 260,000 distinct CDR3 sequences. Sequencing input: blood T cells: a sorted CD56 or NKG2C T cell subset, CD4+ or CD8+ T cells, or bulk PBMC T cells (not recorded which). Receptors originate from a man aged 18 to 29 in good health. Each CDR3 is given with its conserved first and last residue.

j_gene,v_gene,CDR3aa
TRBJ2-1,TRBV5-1,CANISTRTRQSYNEQFF
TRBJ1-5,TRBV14,CASSPRDSTYQPQHF
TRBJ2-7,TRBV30,CAWKARYEQYF
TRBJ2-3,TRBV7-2,CASKRGLTTDTQYF
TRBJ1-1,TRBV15,CATSGIQGRDTEAFF
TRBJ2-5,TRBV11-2,CASSLGATTWETQYF
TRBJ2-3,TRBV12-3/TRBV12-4,CASSHPNTDTQYF
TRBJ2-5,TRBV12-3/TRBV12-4,CASNRDQETQYF
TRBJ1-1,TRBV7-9,CASSFRGRSEAFF
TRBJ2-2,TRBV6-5,CASSYFVGADTGELFF
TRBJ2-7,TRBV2,CASSGDFSQYF
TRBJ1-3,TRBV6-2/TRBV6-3,CASNHGNTIYF
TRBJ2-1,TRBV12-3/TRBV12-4,CASSPRPVLGTQWGEQFF
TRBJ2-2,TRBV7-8,CASTLTLAGGPSGELFF
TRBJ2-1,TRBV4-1,CASSQPGTSRFNEQFF
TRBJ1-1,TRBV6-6,CASSYRPRGEAFF
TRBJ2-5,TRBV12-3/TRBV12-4,CASSLGVPGLSETQYF
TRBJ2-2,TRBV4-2,CASSQIQGRESYTGELFF
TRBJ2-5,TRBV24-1,CATSDSGQLTPGGTQYF
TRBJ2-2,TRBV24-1,CATSEPGGPNTGELFF
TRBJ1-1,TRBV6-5,CASSHRQGGTTEAFF
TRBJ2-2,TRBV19,CASMGQRAGLSNTGELFF
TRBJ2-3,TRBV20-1,CSALDVGAGWYTDTQYF
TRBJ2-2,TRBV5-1,CASIPGLAEAGELFF
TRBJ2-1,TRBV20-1,CSPRSGGSSGNEQFF